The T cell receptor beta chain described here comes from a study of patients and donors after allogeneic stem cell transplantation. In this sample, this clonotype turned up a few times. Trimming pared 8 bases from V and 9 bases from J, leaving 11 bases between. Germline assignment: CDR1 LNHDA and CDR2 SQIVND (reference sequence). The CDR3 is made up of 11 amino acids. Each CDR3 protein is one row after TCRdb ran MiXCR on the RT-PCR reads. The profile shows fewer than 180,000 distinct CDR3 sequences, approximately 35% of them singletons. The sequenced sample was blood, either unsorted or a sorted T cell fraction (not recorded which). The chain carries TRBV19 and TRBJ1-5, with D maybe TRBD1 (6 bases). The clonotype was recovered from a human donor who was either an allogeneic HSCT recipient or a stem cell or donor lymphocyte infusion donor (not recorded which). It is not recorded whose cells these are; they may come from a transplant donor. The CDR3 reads CASGGGLPQHF. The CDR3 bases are TGTGCCAGTGGCGGGGGCTTGCCCCAGCATTTT.